These 5 T cell receptor beta chains share one sample of origin, sequenced in a study of blood T cell repertoires in COVID-19. Only in-frame clones appear in the TCRdb table, and some are missing; sequencing was by immunoSEQ multiplex PCR. The profile shows approximately 250,000 clones, 80% to 90% of them singletons. Sequenced input: peripheral blood. The receptors come from a man aged 40-50 years with acute or convalescent COVID-19.

This chain joins TRBV7-2 and TRBJ2-7, with D unresolved. In germline, CDR1 is SGHTA, CDR2 FQGNSA. The CDR3 sequence is 14 residues long. Trimming took 5 bases from V and 7 from J, leaving 18 bases between them. The CDR3 is CASSLGPRGWEQYF. In nucleotides, the CDR3 is TGTGCCAGCAGCCTAGGGCCCCGAGGATGGGAGCAGTACTTC. The full variable domain, rest sourced from reference TRBV7-2 and TRBJ2-7, is GAGVSQSPSNKVTEKGKDVELRCDPISGHTALYWYRQSLGQGLEFLIYFQGNSAPDKSGLPSDRFSAERTGGSVSTLTIQRTQQEDSAVYLCASSLGPRGWEQYFGPGTRLTVT.

This chain uses TRBV29-1 with TRBJ1-1; 7 bases align to TRBD1. The V and J ends lost 5 bases and 6 bases, in that order; junction bases with no gene match: 9. This CDR3 has 13 residues. CDR1 is SQVTM and CDR2 is ANQGSEA in the germline V gene. For the CDR3, the DNA is TGCAGCGTTTCCCGGGACAGTTCATCTGAAGCTTTCTTT. Its translation is CSVSRDSSSEAFF.

This chain links TRBV5-1 with TRBJ2-7; 9 nucleotides align to TRBD2. V lost 0 bases to trimming and J lost 0 bases; unmatched junction nucleotides: 7. Germline CDR1 reads SGHRS; CDR2 reads YFSETQ. The CDR3 runs 17 residues. CDR3 protein: CASSLARGSGGSYEQYF. Here the CDR3 DNA reads TGCGCCAGCAGCTTGGCCCGAGGTAGCGGGGGCTCCTACGAGCAGTACTTC. The complete variable domain, with remaining parts taken from reference TRBV5-1 and TRBJ2-7, reads KAGVTQTPRYLIKTRGQQVTLSCSPISGHRSVSWYQQTPGQGLQFLFEYFSETQRNKGNFPGRFSGRQFSNSRSEMNVSTLELGDSALYLCASSLARGSGGSYEQYFGPGTRLTVT.

The chain couples TRBV5-8 to TRBJ1-4; D gene unclear. The germline V gene has CDR1 SGHTS and CDR2 YDEGEE. The CDR3 runs 17 residues. Trimming stripped 1 base from V and 5 bases from J, with 18 bases between. The CDR3 DNA sequence: TGTGCCAGCAGCTTGAGGTCTTACGGGATAAGGAATGAAAAACTGTTTTTT. The encoded protein is CASSLRSYGIRNEKLFF.

The V gene is TRBV12-3 or TRBV12-4, the J gene TRBJ1-2; D remains ambiguous. V lost 5 bases and J 0 bases, leaving 7 bases between the germline ends. The CDR3 spans 13 residues. CDR3 protein: CASSREANYGYTF. For the CDR3, the DNA is TGTGCCAGCAGTAGAGAAGCTAACTATGGCTACACCTTC.